This T cell receptor (beta chain) was observed in a study of T cells in Graves' hyperthyroidism and ophthalmopathy. Study results and limitations: From stable hyperthyroidism, ophthalmopathy was set apart by a 13 V-J model. Most clonotypes expanded in thyroid above 0.001 were likewise present in blood. Ophthalmopathy prediction by the model preceded onset by a median approximately six months.

This clonotype was recorded many times. Its cognate antigen is unknown. The CDR3 is 17 residues long. J lost 7 bases, V lost 2 bases, and 11 bases had no gene match. Germline V lookup: CDR1 MDHEN, CDR2 SYDVKM. Amplified TCR beta CDR3 regions derived from RNA transcripts. The HTBI primer set was used in a first-round RT-PCR of the TCR CDR3. MiXCR was run by TCRdb on the multiplex PCR reads, yielding one entry per CDR3 protein. This table has a few hundred thousand distinct CDR3 sequences, approximately 14% appearing once. The sequenced material came from blood. The chain couples TRBV28 to TRBJ2-3, with 11 nucleotides matching TRBD2. This TCR was sampled from a woman in her twenties or thirties with Graves' ophthalmopathy. CDR3 sequence (DNA): TGTGCCAGCAGTTTAGGGGCCCTAGCGGGGGGCCGTTATACGCAGTATTTT. Amino acid sequence: CASSLGALAGGRYTQYF.